These 27 T cell receptor beta chains were all obtained from the same sample, sequenced in a study of T cell repertoires in cytomegalovirus infection. TCRdb reanalysed the reads using MiXCR and keeps one entry per CDR3 protein. Of hundreds of thousands of distinct CDR3 sequences detected, around 30% appear once; the ten largest clones hold about 18%. Their specific antigens are unknown. The input for sequencing was cultured PBMCs, taken from culture after CMV antigen stimulation. The source is a human donor in good health (CMV status not recorded). Some clones in this sample may be carry-over from other donors' samples.

This clonotype was seen a few times. The rearrangement links TRBV7-2 to TRBJ2-7, with 9 bases aligning to TRBD2. V was clipped by 6 bases and J by 5 bases; unmatched bases: 14. This CDR3 is built from 16 residues. The V gene's germline CDR1 is SGHTA and CDR2 FQGNSA. This chain's CDR3 is CASSRVGAGGPHEQYF. CDR3 DNA sequence: TGTGCCAGCAGTCGGGTTGGGGCGGGAGGGCCCCACGAGCAGTACTTC.

In this sample, this clonotype turned up a few times. The chain is built from TRBV20-1 and TRBJ2-5; D is perhaps TRBD2 (5 bases). Germline V gene data show CDR1 as DFQATT and CDR2 as SNEGSKA (reference sequence). The CDR3 has 14 residues. V lost 0 bases and J 4 bases, leaving 12 bases between the germline ends. Here the CDR3 reads CSAREWGVGETQYF. CDR3 DNA: TGCAGTGCTAGAGAATGGGGAGTCGGAGAGACCCAGTACTTC.

This clonotype was seen a handful of times. The genes are TRBV28 and TRBJ2-1; 8 positions agree with TRBD2. Losses at the gene ends were 1 base for V and 4 bases for J; bases not matched to a gene: 9. Germline CDR1 is MDHEN and CDR2 is SYDVKM. CDR3 length equals 17 residues. CDR3 sequence: CASSLLLGRGSYNEQFF. CDR3 nucleotides: TGTGCCAGCAGTTTATTACTCGGGAGGGGCTCATACAATGAGCAGTTCTTC.

V is TRBV5-1 and J is TRBJ1-1, with D possibly TRBD1 on 5 matching bases. V was pared by 0 bases and J by 7 bases, with 16 bases between. The CDR3 totals 15 residues. CDR1 is SGHRS and CDR2 is YFSETQ in the germline V gene. The DNA for the CDR3 is TGCGCCAGCAGCTTGGGGCTGGGGGGATTGGATGAAGCTTTCTTT. This codes for CASSLGLGGLDEAFF.

The rearrangement joins TRBV28 to TRBJ1-3; perhaps TRBD1 as D (6 bases). The V and J ends lost 3 bases and 2 bases respectively, with 11 bases between them. CDR1 is MDHEN, CDR2 SYDVKM, per germline. CDR3 size: 15 residues. This CDR3 reads CASSFPRQAGNTIYF. The CDR3 DNA reads as TGTGCCAGCAGTTTCCCCAGACAGGCTGGAAACACCATATATTTT.

This clonotype occurred many times. The chain is built from TRBV7-2 and TRBJ2-5; D might be TRBD1 (6 bases). This CDR3 is 15 amino acids long. Germline CDR1 SGHTA, CDR2 FQGNSA. Trimming left V 3 bases short and J 1 base short, with 12 bases between. In DNA, the CDR3 is TGTGCCAGCAGCTTCAATGGACAGATCCAAGAGACCCAGTACTTC. Translated: CASSFNGQIQETQYF.

V usage is TRBV19 and J usage is TRBJ2-1; maybe TRBD1 (6 bases). Germline CDR1 LNHDA, CDR2 SQIVND (reference sequence). This CDR3 spans 15 amino acids. The V gene lost 6 bases and the J gene lost 0 bases, with 12 bases spanning the gap. The DNA of the CDR3 is TGTGCCAGTAGAATAACAGGGTTCTCCTACAATGAGCAGTTCTTC. Amino acids: CASRITGFSYNEQFF.

CDR3 amino acids: CASSPQLAGGGDTQYF. DNA for the CDR3: TGTGCCAGCAGTCCCCAGCTAGCGGGAGGTGGAGATACGCAGTATTTT. J is TRBJ2-3 and V is TRBV12-3 or TRBV12-4; TRBD2 aligns across 11 bases. Germline trimming cut 5 bases from V and 5 bases from J; bases unmatched to any gene: 9. There are 16 residues in the CDR3.

This clonotype has only a few counts. This chain connects TRBV12-3 or TRBV12-4 to TRBJ1-2; 8 bases match TRBD1. V gave up 6 bases and J gave up 5 bases; unmatched junction bases: 8. This CDR3 contains 14 residues. The CDR3 reads CASRRQGQEYGYTF. The CDR3 DNA follows: TGTGCCAGCAGGCGACAGGGGCAGGAATATGGCTACACCTTC.

This clonotype appeared a few times. The chain recombines TRBV5-5 with TRBJ2-1; tentatively, D is TRBD1 (6 bases). The CDR3 is made up of 16 amino acids. Trimming took 1 base from V and 2 from J, leaving 13 bases between them. Germline CDR1 SGHKS, CDR2 YYEKEE (reference sequence). The CDR3 here is CASSLWAGVPYNEQFF. CDR3 DNA: TGTGCCAGCAGCTTGTGGGCAGGGGTGCCCTACAATGAGCAGTTCTTC.

The chain joins TRBV10-3 to TRBJ1-4; weak D call: TRBD1 (5 bases). V was cut by 4 bases and J by 5 bases, with 11 bases left in between. This CDR3 comprises 14 residues. CDR1 and CDR2 (germline): ENHRY, SYGVKD. CDR3 bases: TGTGCCATCAGTGGCGGTCAGGGAAATGAAAAACTGTTTTTT. As protein: CAISGGQGNEKLFF.

This clonotype was counted once. Just one base apart from a much larger clone, this may be a read error. The chain has TRBV7-2 and TRBJ2-7; D possibly corresponds to TRBD2 (5 bases). The CDR3 is 11 amino acids. The V gene's germline CDR1 is SGHTA and CDR2 FQGNSA. The chain's CDR3 is CAGSGRSEQYF. Written as DNA, the CDR3 is TGTGCCGGCAGCGGCCGGAGCGAGCAGTACTTC.

This clonotype has only a few counts. J is TRBJ2-3 and V is TRBV7-9; TRBD2 matches at 7 bases. Germline V gene data show CDR1 as SEHNR and CDR2 as FQNEAQ (reference sequence). The J segment lost 5 bases and the V segment lost 5 bases, leaving 16 bases of the junction unmatched. This CDR3 has 17 amino acids. Here the CDR3 reads CASSAGKTSREGDTQYF. The CDR3 region has the DNA TGTGCCAGCAGCGCAGGAAAGACTAGCCGTGAGGGAGATACGCAGTATTTT.

Here the CDR3 reads CASSQGGRGLAGDETQYF. As DNA, the CDR3 is TGCGCCAGCAGCCAAGGTGGGAGGGGACTAGCGGGAGATGAGACCCAGTACTTC. The chain recombines TRBV4-3 with TRBJ2-5, with 14 bases identical to TRBD2. Germline V gives CDR1 LGHNA, CDR2 YSLEER. J lost 5 bases, V lost 1 base, and 9 bases had no gene match. The CDR3 runs to 18 residues.

There are a few counts of this clonotype. The chain recombines TRBV19 with TRBJ1-1; maybe TRBD1 (6 bases). The CDR3 covers 15 residues. Trimming cost V 3 bases and J 3 bases, with 14 bases left between them. Germline-derived CDR1 and CDR2 are LNHDA and SQIVND (reference sequence). CDR3 protein: CASSIYRVRDTEAFF. CDR3 DNA sequence: TGTGCCAGTAGTATTTACAGGGTTCGGGACACTGAAGCTTTCTTT.

The V gene is TRBV7-2, the J gene TRBJ2-1; D remains unclear. The CDR3 has 14 amino acids. V lost 0 bases and J 10 bases, leaving 13 bases between the germline ends. Germline CDR1 is SGHTA and CDR2 is FQGNSA. The CDR3 DNA is TGTGCCAGCAGCTTAGCGCGACCCATAGGCGAGCAGTTCTTC. Protein sequence: CASSLARPIGEQFF.

In its sample, this clonotype was seen a few times. The chain employs TRBV7-9 and TRBJ2-1, with D perhaps TRBD2 (5 bases). This CDR3 has 13 amino acids. Trimming took 5 bases from V and 7 from J, leaving 12 bases between them. CDR1 and CDR2 (germline): SEHNR, FQNEAQ (reference sequence). CDR3 residues: CASSPRASNEQFF. CDR3 nucleotide sequence: TGTGCCAGCAGCCCGCGGGCCTCAAATGAGCAGTTCTTC.

The V and J genes are TRBV6-6 and TRBJ2-7; D not resolved. Per germline, CDR1 MNHNY and CDR2 SVGAGI (reference sequence). This CDR3 has 14 amino acids. V dropped 8 bases and J dropped 1 base, with 15 bases sitting between them. CDR3 sequence: CASHKESGSYEQYF. The CDR3 nucleotides read TGTGCCAGCCACAAGGAGAGTGGTTCCTACGAGCAGTACTTC.

The rearrangement uses TRBV6-1 and TRBJ1-5; no clear D gene. The CDR3 spans 15 residues. V lost 9 bases, J lost 2 bases, and 17 bases lay in between. From germline, CDR1 is MNHNS and CDR2 SASEGT. The CDR3 protein is CASRSLTWGNQPQHF. CDR3 DNA: TGTGCCAGTAGGAGCCTCACGTGGGGCAATCAGCCCCAGCATTTT.

The chain employs TRBV6-5 and TRBJ1-1; D not certain. Germline CDR1 is MNHEY and CDR2 is SVGAGI. The length of the CDR3 is 12 residues. The V end lost 5 bases, the J end lost 10 bases, and 14 bases lay between the germline ends. CDR3 residues: CASSRNEEGAFF. Written as DNA, the CDR3 is TGTGCCAGCAGTCGGAACGAAGAGGGAGCTTTCTTT.

This clonotype was counted between two and nine times. The chain couples TRBV5-4 to TRBJ1-5; D unresolved. The CDR3 length is 13 residues. Between the trimmed V and J ends, which lost 4 bases and 6 bases, there was a span of 11 bases. Germline CDR1 and CDR2: SGHNT and YYREEE (reference sequence). The CDR3 loop is CASSDEGRQPQHF. The CDR3 region has the DNA TGTGCCAGCAGCGACGAGGGCCGTCAGCCCCAGCATTTT. The complete variable domain, with remaining parts taken from reference TRBV5-4 and TRBJ1-5, reads ETGVTQSPTHLIKTRGQQVTLRCSSQSGHNTVSWYQQALGQGPQFIFQYYREEENGRGNFPPRFSGLQFPNYSSELNVNALELDDSALYLCASSDEGRQPQHFGDGTRLSIL.

This clonotype has only a few counts. A read error may account for a junction end that differs from germline. The chain uses TRBV6-2 or TRBV6-3 and TRBJ2-7; D possibly corresponds to TRBD1 (5 bases). This CDR3 contains 12 residues. Germline V lookup: CDR1 MNHEY, CDR2 SVGEGT. CDR3 in DNA: TGTGCCAGCAGTTCCCTTGGGCAGGGCGGATCGTTC. The encoded protein is CASSSLGQGGSF.

The V and J genes are TRBV7-2 and TRBJ2-7; 7 bases are a match to TRBD2. This CDR3 region has 13 residues. Germline CDR1 is SGHTA and CDR2 is FQGNSA. V lost 6 bases to trimming and J lost 6 bases; unmatched junction nucleotides: 8. The CDR3 DNA is TGTGCCAGCAGTCAAGAGTCGGGGGGCGAGCAGTACTTC. Translation: CASSQESGGEQYF.

This clonotype has just one count. The chain joins TRBV20-1 to TRBJ2-7, with TRBD2 matching 9 bases. This CDR3 spans 14 amino acids. With 5 bases clipped from V and 2 bases from J, the junction kept 7 bases outside the gene matches. The germline V gene has CDR1 DFQATT and CDR2 SNEGSKA (reference sequence). DNA for the CDR3: TGCAGTGCTTTCTTAGCGGGAGCAACCTACGAGCAGTACTTC. This codes for CSAFLAGATYEQYF.

The chain uses TRBV19 and TRBJ1-5; D not resolved. The CDR3 consists of 13 residues. V gave up 3 bases and J gave up 5 bases, with 8 bases separating them. Germline V lookup: CDR1 LNHDA, CDR2 SQIVND (reference sequence). The CDR3: CASSIDPHQPQHF. For the CDR3, the DNA is TGTGCCAGTAGTATCGATCCGCATCAGCCCCAGCATTTT.

This clonotype was found many times. The chain carries TRBV7-2 and TRBJ2-1, with a possible D match to TRBD2 (7 bases). CDR1 SGHTA and CDR2 FQGNSA come from the germline V gene. Trimming shortened V by 6 bases and J by 6 bases, and 15 bases separated the two germline ends. This CDR3 region has 14 residues. CDR3: CASRDGGRPNEQFF. The CDR3 DNA reads TGTGCCAGCAGAGACGGGGGGCGACCCAATGAGCAGTTCTTC.

This clonotype came up a few times. V is TRBV6-2 or TRBV6-3 and J is TRBJ2-5; D unclear. V gave up 1 base and J gave up 2 bases, with 8 bases separating them. The CDR3 is 14 residues long. Looked up from germline, CDR1 is MNHEY and CDR2 is SVGEGT. CDR3: CASSYWAAQETQYF. The CDR3, as DNA: TGTGCCAGCAGTTACTGGGCAGCTCAAGAGACCCAGTACTTC.